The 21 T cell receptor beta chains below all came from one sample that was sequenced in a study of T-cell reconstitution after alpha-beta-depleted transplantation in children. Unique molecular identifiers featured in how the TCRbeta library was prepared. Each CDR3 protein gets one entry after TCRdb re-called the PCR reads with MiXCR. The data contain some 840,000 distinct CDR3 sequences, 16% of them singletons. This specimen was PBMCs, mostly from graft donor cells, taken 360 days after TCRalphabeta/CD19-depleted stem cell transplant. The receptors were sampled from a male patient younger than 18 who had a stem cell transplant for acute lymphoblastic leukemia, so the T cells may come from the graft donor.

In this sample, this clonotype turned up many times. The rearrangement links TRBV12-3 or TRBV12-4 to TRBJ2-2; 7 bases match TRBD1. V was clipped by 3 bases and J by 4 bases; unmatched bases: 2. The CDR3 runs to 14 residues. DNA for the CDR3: TGTGCCAGCAGTTTTGCAGGGGGCACCGGGGAGCTGTTTTTT. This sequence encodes CASSFAGGTGELFF.

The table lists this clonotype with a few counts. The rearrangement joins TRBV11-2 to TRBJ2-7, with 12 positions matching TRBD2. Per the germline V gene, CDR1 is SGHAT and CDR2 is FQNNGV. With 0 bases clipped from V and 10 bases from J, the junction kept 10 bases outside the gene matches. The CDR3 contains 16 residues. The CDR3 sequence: CASSLDLLAGGEGQYF. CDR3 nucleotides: TGTGCCAGCAGCTTAGATCTACTAGCGGGAGGCGAAGGACAGTACTTC. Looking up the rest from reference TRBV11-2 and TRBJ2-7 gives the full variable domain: EAGVAQSPRYKIIEKRQSVAFWCNPISGHATLYWYQQILGQGPKLLIQFQNNGVVDDSQLPKDRFSAERLKGVDSTLKIQPAKLEDSAVYLCASSLDLLAGGEGQYFGPGTRLTVT.

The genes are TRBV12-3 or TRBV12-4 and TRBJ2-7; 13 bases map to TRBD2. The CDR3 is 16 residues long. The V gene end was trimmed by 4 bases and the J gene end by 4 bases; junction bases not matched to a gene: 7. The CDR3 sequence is CASSSYKTSGRYEQYF. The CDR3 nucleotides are TGTGCCAGCAGTTCCTACAAGACTAGCGGGAGGTACGAGCAGTACTTC.

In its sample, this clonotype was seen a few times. The CDR3 nucleotides are TGTGCCAGCAGCTTAGGACTAGCGGGAAATACCTACGAGCAGTACTTC. Translated: CASSLGLAGNTYEQYF. The chain has TRBV7-9 and TRBJ2-7, with TRBD2 matching over 11 bases. V lost 1 base, J lost 2 bases, and 4 bases stayed unmatched. Germline CDR1 SEHNR, CDR2 FQNEAQ (reference sequence). The CDR3 has 16 residues.

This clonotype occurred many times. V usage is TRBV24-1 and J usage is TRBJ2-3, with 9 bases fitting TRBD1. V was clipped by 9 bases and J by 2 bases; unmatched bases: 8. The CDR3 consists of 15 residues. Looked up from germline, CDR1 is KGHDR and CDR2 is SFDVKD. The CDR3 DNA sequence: TGTGCCACCTCCACCGGGACAGGGAACACAGATACGCAGTATTTT. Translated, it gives CATSTGTGNTDTQYF.

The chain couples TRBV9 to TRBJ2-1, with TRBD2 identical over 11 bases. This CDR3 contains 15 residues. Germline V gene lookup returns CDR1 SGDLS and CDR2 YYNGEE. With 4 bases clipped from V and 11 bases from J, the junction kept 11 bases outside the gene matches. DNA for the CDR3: TGTGCCAGCAGCCCCTATAGCGGGAGGGAAAATCAGCAGTTCTTC. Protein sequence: CASSPYSGRENQQFF.

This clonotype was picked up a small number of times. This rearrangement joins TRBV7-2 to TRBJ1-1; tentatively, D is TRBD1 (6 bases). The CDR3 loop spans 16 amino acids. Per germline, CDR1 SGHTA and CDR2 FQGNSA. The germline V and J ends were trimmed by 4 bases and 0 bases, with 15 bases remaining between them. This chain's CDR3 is CASSSQGPLMNTEAFF. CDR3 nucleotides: TGTGCCAGCAGCTCCCAGGGGCCACTGATGAACACTGAAGCTTTCTTT.

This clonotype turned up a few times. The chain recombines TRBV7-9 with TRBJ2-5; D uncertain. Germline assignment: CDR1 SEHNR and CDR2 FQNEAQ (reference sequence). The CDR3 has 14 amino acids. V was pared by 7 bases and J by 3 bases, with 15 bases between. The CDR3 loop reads CASNIQASEETQYF. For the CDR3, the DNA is TGTGCCAGCAATATTCAGGCATCTGAAGAGACCCAGTACTTC. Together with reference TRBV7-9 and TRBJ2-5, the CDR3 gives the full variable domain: DTGVSQNPRHKITKRGQNVTFRCDPISEHNRLYWYRQTLGQGPEFLTYFQNEAQLEKSRLLSDRFSAERPKGSFSTLEIQRTEQGDSAMYLCASNIQASEETQYFGPGTRLLVL.

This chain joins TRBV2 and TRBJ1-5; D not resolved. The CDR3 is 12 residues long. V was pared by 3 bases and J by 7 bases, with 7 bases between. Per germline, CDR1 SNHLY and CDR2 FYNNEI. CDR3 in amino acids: CASSDGLQPQHF. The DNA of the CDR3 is TGTGCCAGCAGTGACGGGCTCCAGCCCCAGCATTTT.

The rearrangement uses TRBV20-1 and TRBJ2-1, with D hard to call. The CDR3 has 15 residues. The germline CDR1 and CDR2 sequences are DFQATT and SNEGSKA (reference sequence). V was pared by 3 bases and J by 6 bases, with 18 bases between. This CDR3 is CSARDGERNFNEQFF. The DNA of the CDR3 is TGCAGTGCTAGGGACGGCGAACGCAACTTCAATGAGCAGTTCTTC.

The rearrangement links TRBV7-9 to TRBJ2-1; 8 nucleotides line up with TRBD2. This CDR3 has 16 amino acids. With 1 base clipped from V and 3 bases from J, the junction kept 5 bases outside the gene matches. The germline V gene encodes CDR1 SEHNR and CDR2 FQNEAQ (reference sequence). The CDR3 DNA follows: TGTGCCAGCAGCTTAGGGAGCGGGAGCCACTACAATGAGCAGTTCTTC. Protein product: CASSLGSGSHYNEQFF.

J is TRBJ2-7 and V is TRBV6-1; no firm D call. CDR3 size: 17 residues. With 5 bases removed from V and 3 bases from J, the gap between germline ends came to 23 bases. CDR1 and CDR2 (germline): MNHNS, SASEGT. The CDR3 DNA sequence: TGTGCCAGCAGTCATCGGGCCAAAGGGTCTAGGTTCTACGAGCAGTACTTC. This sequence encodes CASSHRAKGSRFYEQYF.

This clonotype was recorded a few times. DNA of the CDR3: TGTGCCAGCAGTGCTGCGGCCCCAGGGGGCTACACCTTC. It is translated as CASSAAAPGGYTF. The gene calls are TRBV25-1 and TRBJ1-2, with D possibly matching TRBD1 (5 bases). CDR1 is MGHDK, CDR2 SYGVNS, per germline. The CDR3 consists of 13 residues. Trimming shortened V by 4 bases and J by 8 bases, and 14 bases separated the two germline ends.

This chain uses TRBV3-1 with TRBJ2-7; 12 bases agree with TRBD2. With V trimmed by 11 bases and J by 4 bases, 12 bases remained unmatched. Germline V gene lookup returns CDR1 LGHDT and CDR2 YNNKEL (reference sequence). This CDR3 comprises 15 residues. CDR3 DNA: TGTGCCTGCACCCACGGACTAGCGGGAAGGTACGAGCAGTACTTC. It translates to CACTHGLAGRYEQYF.

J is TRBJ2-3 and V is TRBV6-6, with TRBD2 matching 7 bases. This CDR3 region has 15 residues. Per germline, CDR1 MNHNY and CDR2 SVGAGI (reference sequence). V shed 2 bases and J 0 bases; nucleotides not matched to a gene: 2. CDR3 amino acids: CASSYGEGSTDTQYF. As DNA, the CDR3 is TGTGCCAGCAGTTACGGGGAGGGTAGCACAGATACGCAGTATTTT.

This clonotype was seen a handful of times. CDR3 coding DNA: TGTGCCAGCAGCCAGCTAGCGGGGACTTCGGGCACCGGGGAGCTGTTTTTT. Protein: CASSQLAGTSGTGELFF. V usage is TRBV3-1 and J usage is TRBJ2-2, with 9 bases identical to TRBD2. There are 17 residues in the CDR3. The junction had 9 bases not matched to a gene; V was cut back by 3 bases and J by 4 bases. From germline, CDR1 is LGHDT and CDR2 YNNKEL (reference sequence).

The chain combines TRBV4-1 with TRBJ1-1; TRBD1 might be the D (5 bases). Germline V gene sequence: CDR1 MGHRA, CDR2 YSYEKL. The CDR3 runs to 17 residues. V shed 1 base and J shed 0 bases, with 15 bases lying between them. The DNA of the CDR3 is TGCGCCAGCAGCCAAGCTACCGGGACCTACATGAACACTGAAGCTTTCTTT. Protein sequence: CASSQATGTYMNTEAFF.

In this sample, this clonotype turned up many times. The CDR3 loop reads CASSPVGGTDTQYF. CDR3 bases: TGCGCCAGCAGCCCCGTCGGGGGGACAGATACGCAGTATTTT. V and J are TRBV4-1 and TRBJ2-3, with 7 bases lining up with TRBD2. V gave up 4 bases and J gave up 3 bases; unmatched junction bases: 4. The CDR3 contains 14 residues. CDR1 MGHRA and CDR2 YSYEKL come from the germline V gene.

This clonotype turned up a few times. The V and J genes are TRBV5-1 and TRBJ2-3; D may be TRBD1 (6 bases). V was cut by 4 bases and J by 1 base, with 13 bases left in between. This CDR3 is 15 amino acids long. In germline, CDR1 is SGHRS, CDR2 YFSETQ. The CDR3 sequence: CASSQGRTGTDTQYF. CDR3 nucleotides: TGCGCCAGCAGCCAAGGACGGACAGGCACAGATACGCAGTATTTT.

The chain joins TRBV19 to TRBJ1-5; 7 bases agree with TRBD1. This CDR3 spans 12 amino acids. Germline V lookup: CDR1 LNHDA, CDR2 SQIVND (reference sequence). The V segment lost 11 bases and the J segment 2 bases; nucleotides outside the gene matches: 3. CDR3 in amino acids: CAGGTGNQPQHF. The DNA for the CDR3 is TGTGCCGGCGGGACAGGCAATCAGCCCCAGCATTTT.

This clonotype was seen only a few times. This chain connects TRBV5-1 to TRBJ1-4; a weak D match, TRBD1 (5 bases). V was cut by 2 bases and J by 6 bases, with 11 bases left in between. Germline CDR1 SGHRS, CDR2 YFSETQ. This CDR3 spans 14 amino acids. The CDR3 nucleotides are TGCGCCAGCAGCTTACAGTTAGGGGATGAAAAACTGTTTTTT. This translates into CASSLQLGDEKLFF.